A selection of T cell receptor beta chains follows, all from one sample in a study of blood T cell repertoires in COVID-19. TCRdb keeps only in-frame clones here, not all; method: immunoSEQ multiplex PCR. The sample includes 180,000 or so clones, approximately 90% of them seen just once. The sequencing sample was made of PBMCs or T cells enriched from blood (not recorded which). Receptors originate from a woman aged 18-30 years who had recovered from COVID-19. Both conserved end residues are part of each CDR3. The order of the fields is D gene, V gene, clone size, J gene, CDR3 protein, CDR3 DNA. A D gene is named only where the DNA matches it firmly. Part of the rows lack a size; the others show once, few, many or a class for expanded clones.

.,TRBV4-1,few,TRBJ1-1,CASSQVKAGPEAFF,TGCGCCAGCAGCCAAGTAAAGGCGGGCCCTGAAGCTTTCTTT
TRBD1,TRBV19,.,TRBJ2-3,CASWDRGQGDTQYF,TGTGCCAGTTGGGACAGGGGGCAAGGAGATACGCAGTATTTT
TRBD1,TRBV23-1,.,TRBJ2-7,CASIGTGGNHEQYF,TGCGCCAGCATCGGGACAGGGGGGAACCACGAGCAGTACTTC
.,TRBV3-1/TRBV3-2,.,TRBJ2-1,CASSQERMKPSSYNEQFF,TGTGCCAGCAGCCAAGAGAGGATGAAGCCGAGCTCCTACAATGAGCAGTTCTTC
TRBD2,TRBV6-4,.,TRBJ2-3,CASSVLAGGADTQYF,TGTGCCAGCAGTGTTCTAGCGGGAGGGGCAGATACGCAGTATTTT
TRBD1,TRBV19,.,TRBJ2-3,CASTQTGGTDTQYF,TGTGCCAGTACCCAGACAGGGGGCACAGATACGCAGTATTTT
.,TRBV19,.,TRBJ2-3,CASSVTPQGLTDTQYF,TGTGCCAGTAGTGTTACACCTCAGGGACTCACAGATACGCAGTATTTT
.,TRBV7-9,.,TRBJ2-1,CASSSDNEQFF,TGTGCCAGCAGCTCTGACAATGAGCAGTTCTTC
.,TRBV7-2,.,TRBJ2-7,CASSLAGVSYEQYF,TGTGCCAGCAGCTTAGCGGGAGTGTCCTACGAGCAGTACTTC
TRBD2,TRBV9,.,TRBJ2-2,CASSVAGAITGELFF,TGTGCCAGCAGCGTCGCGGGAGCGATCACCGGGGAGCTGTTTTTT
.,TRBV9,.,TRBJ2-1,CASSVAPGITDEQFF,TGTGCCAGCAGCGTAGCCCCGGGGATCACGGATGAGCAGTTCTTC